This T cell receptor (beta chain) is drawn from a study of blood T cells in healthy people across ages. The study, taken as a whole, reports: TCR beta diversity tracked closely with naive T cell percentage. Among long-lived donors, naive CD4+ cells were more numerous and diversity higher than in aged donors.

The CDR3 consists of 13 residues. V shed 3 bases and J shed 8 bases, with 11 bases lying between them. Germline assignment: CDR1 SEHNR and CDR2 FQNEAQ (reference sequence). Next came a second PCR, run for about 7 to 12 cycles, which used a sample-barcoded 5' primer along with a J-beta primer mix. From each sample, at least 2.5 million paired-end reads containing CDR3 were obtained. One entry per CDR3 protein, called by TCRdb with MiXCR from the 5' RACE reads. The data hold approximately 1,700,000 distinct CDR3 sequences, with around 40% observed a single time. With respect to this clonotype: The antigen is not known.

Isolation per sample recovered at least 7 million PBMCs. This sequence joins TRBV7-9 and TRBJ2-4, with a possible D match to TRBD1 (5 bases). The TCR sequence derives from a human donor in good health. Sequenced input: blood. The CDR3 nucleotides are TGTGCCAGCAGCTTGGGCAGGGCAGACATTCAGTACTTC. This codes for CASSLGRADIQYF.